This passage covers 28 T cell receptor beta chains from one sample sequenced in a study of tumor-infiltrating lymphocytes in oesophageal squamous cell carcinoma. TCRdb re-called the PCR reads with MiXCR, one entry per CDR3 protein. Among roughly 10,000 distinct CDR3 sequences listed, around 58% were seen once. Sequenced input: esophageal tumor tissue. Receptor source: a female donor with esophageal squamous cell carcinoma.

The chain couples TRBV7-2 to TRBJ2-2; D is unresolved. The germline V and J ends were trimmed by 2 bases and 3 bases, with 10 bases remaining between them. This CDR3 spans 15 amino acids. Per germline, CDR1 SGHTA and CDR2 FQGNSA. The chain's CDR3 is CASSLSYEYTGELFF. The DNA for the CDR3 is TGTGCCAGCAGCTTATCCTATGAATACACCGGGGAGCTGTTTTTT. Together with reference TRBV7-2 and TRBJ2-2, the CDR3 gives the full variable domain: GAGVSQSPSNKVTEKGKDVELRCDPISGHTALYWYRQSLGQGLEFLIYFQGNSAPDKSGLPSDRFSAERTGGSVSTLTIQRTQQEDSAVYLCASSLSYEYTGELFFGEGSRLTVL.

V usage is TRBV7-6 and J usage is TRBJ2-7; no clear D gene. The J call may be incorrect, as the DNA end agrees better with TRBJ2-5. The CDR3 has 13 amino acids. Germline CDR1 SGHVS, CDR2 FNYEAQ. CDR3 nucleotides: TGTGCCAGCAGTTCAGTGCGGCAAGAGACCCAGTACTTC. Protein product: CASSSVRQETQYF.

The rearrangement joins TRBV7-9 to TRBJ2-5; the D gene is possibly TRBD2 (5 bases). The DNA end is more similar to TRBJ2-7, so the J call may be wrong. CDR3 size: 15 residues. CDR1 and CDR2 (germline): SEHNR, FQNEAQ (reference sequence). CDR3 loop: CASSPLGSELYEQYF. Written as DNA, the CDR3 is TGTGCCAGCAGCCCCCTGGGTAGCGAGCTCTACGAGCAGTACTTC.

The V gene is TRBV12-3 or TRBV12-4, the J gene TRBJ1-5; TRBD1 matches 8 bases. The CDR3 spans 15 residues. V gave up 1 base and J gave up 2 bases; unmatched junction bases: 1. CDR3 DNA: TGTGCCAGCAGTTTAGTACAGGGGGGCAATCAGCCCCAGCATTTT. Translation gives CASSLVQGGNQPQHF.

This clonotype was recorded at least ten times. CDR3 nucleotides: TGTGCCAGCAGTAACAGAAATGAGCAGTTCTTC. It encodes CASSNRNEQFF. This sequence joins TRBV6-1 and TRBJ2-1; D is uncertain. V was pared by 5 bases and J by 7 bases, with 6 bases between. The CDR3 runs to 11 residues. Germline values: CDR1 MNHNS, CDR2 SASEGT.

V is TRBV14 and J is TRBJ2-7; D is ambiguous. Trimming shortened V by 4 bases and J by 3 bases, and 4 bases separated the two germline ends. CDR3 length equals 11 residues. CDR1 is SGHDN and CDR2 is FVKESK in the germline V gene. The CDR3 loop reads CASSLCYEQYF. For the CDR3, the DNA is TGTGCCAGCAGCCTATGCTACGAGCAGTACTTC.

The gene calls are TRBV7-8 and TRBJ2-3, with D possibly matching TRBD2 (7 bases). This CDR3 spans 16 amino acids. Germline V lookup: CDR1 SGHVS, CDR2 FQNEAQ. V lost 1 base and J lost 5, with 16 bases in between. The CDR3 loop reads CASSLGRGRAQDTQYF. In nucleotides, the CDR3 is TGTGCCAGCAGCTTAGGAAGGGGGAGGGCCCAAGATACGCAGTATTTT.

This chain joins TRBV7-4 and TRBJ2-1; no firm D call. This CDR3 has 13 residues. Trimming pared 2 bases from V and 2 bases from J, leaving 4 bases between. Germline V gene sequence: CDR1 SGHVT, CDR2 SQSDAQ. In nucleotides, the CDR3 is TGTGCCAGCAGCTTACCGACCTACAATGAGCAGTTCTTC. Amino acid sequence: CASSLPTYNEQFF.

This clonotype was seen a handful of times. This chain uses TRBV12-3 or TRBV12-4 with TRBJ2-1; 8 bases line up with TRBD2. Trimming at V came to 3 bases and at J to 6 bases, leaving 4 bases not matched to a gene. The CDR3 has 14 amino acids. CDR3: CASSFSAGVNEQFF. In DNA, the CDR3 is TGTGCCAGCAGTTTTTCAGCGGGAGTCAATGAGCAGTTCTTC.

The CDR3 spells CASSTDNLYEQYF. CDR3 DNA: TGTGCCAGCAGCACTGACAATCTTTACGAGCAGTACTTC. This chain connects TRBV7-6 to TRBJ2-5; the D is unclear. The assigned J gene may be wrong: the sequence end matches TRBJ2-7 better. CDR1 and CDR2 (germline): SGHVS, FNYEAQ. This CDR3 comprises 13 residues.

On this clonotype itself: A junction end diverges from the germline sequence, so it may reflect a read error. V usage is TRBV4-1 and J usage is TRBJ2-5, with D perhaps TRBD1 or TRBD2 (6 bases each). The germline V gene has CDR1 MGHRA and CDR2 YSYEKL. This CDR3 has 15 residues. The CDR3 reads CASSQGTTGTETQYF. The CDR3 DNA sequence: TGTGCCAGCAGCCAAGGCACTACAGGGACTGAGACCCAGTACTTC.

This clonotype appeared a single time. The chain combines TRBV12-3 or TRBV12-4 with TRBJ1-2; 8 positions match TRBD1. There are 13 residues in the CDR3. V dropped 7 bases and J dropped 10; count of bases not matched to a gene: 11. CDR3 sequence: CASTGTGNRVYTF. CDR3 nucleotide sequence: TGTGCCAGCACCGGGACAGGCAATCGCGTCTACACCTTC.

This clonotype has just a few counts. The chain joins TRBV7-9 to TRBJ2-1; 14 bases are shared with TRBD2. Germline loops: CDR1 SEHNR, CDR2 FQNEAQ (reference sequence). The CDR3 totals 16 residues. The V segment lost 5 bases and the J segment 4 bases; nucleotides outside the gene matches: 4. The CDR3 spells CASSRWTSGRYNEQFF. The CDR3 DNA follows: TGTGCCAGCAGCAGATGGACTAGCGGGAGGTACAATGAGCAGTTCTTC.

CDR3 DNA sequence: TGTGCCAGCAGCGCGGACAGGGGGGAGACCCAGTACTTC. It specifies CASSADRGETQYF. The chain employs TRBV7-3 and TRBJ2-7; 10 bases line up with TRBD1. The J call may be incorrect, as the DNA end agrees better with TRBJ2-5. CDR1 is SGHTA, CDR2 FQGTGA, per germline. The CDR3 has 13 residues.

Comments on this clonotype: A read error is likely, as this CDR3 ends without the conserved phenylalanine or tryptophan. The limits of the CDR3 on the DNA are not certain, so only TCRdb's listed CDR3 is given. CDR3 amino acids: CASSLGGSPYEQYFGN. The chain couples TRBV7-9 to TRBJ2-3; the table calls TRBD2, which could not be checked here. Per germline, CDR1 SEHNR and CDR2 FQNEAQ (reference sequence). The CDR3 is 16 residues long, ends included.

Comment on this clonotype: The CDR3 carries no conserved terminal phenylalanine or tryptophan, so it likely arises from a read error. The DNA is omitted, as the CDR3 cannot be located on it reliably, and the CDR3 follows TCRdb's listing. The chain recombines TRBV6-1 with TRBJ2-7; TRBD2 is the table's D call, not checked against the DNA. The CDR3 is made up of 16 amino acids, end residues included. Germline CDR1 is MNHNS and CDR2 is SASEGT. The CDR3 protein is CASSEYRGNSPLHFGN.

This chain joins TRBV7-6 and TRBJ2-1, with TRBD2 identical over 7 bases. With 5 bases clipped from V and 2 bases from J, the junction kept 9 bases outside the gene matches. This CDR3 comprises 16 residues. Germline lookup yields CDR1 SGHVS and CDR2 FNYEAQ. CDR3 loop: CASSPASSGTYNEQFF. The CDR3 coding sequence is TGTGCCAGCAGCCCCGCCTCTAGCGGAACCTACAATGAGCAGTTCTTC.

The sample holds a few counts of this clonotype. The chain is built from TRBV7-2 and TRBJ1-2; D is unclear. Germline CDR1 and CDR2: SGHTA and FQGNSA. Trimming removed 4 bases from V and 1 base from J, with 7 bases in between. The CDR3 sequence is 13 residues long. DNA of the CDR3: TGTGCCAGCAGCTCAAGTTATAACTATGGCTACACCTTC. Its translation: CASSSSYNYGYTF.

As for this clonotype: A read error may produce the germline difference seen at one junction end. CDR3 sequence (DNA): TGTGCCAGCAGTAAGGGACTAGTAAGTTTCTTCTTC. Its protein product is CASSKGLVSFFF. The chain recombines TRBV7-2 with TRBJ1-1, with D tentatively TRBD1 (5 bases). This CDR3 comprises 12 residues. Germline loops: CDR1 SGHTA, CDR2 FQGNSA.

This chain connects TRBV28 to TRBJ2-5; D ambiguous. With the DNA end fitting TRBJ2-7 better, the J assignment may be wrong. The CDR3 covers 15 residues. Germline CDR1 is MDHEN and CDR2 is SYDVKM. The CDR3 is CASSSAFLSSYEQYF. CDR3 DNA sequence: TGTGCCAGCAGTTCGGCCTTTCTTAGCTCCTACGAGCAGTACTTC.

The rearrangement uses TRBV11-1 and TRBJ2-6; D possibly corresponds to TRBD2 (5 bases). The CDR3 spans 15 residues. V dropped 5 bases and J dropped 4 bases, with 12 bases sitting between them. Germline V gene lookup returns CDR1 SGHAT and CDR2 FQDESV (reference sequence). Here the CDR3 DNA reads TGTGCCAGCAGCGCCGGACTGCCGGGGGCCAACGTCCTGACTTTC. It codes for CASSAGLPGANVLTF.

This CDR3 reads CASSYKLAGEQFF. The CDR3, as DNA: TGTGCCAGCAGTTACAAACTAGCTGGTGAGCAGTTCTTC. This sequence joins TRBV6-6 and TRBJ2-1; maybe TRBD2 (6 bases). Trimming took 2 bases from V and 9 from J, leaving 11 bases between them. The CDR3 is 13 amino acids. Germline V gene lookup returns CDR1 MNHNY and CDR2 SVGAGI (reference sequence).

The chain is built from TRBV7-3 and TRBJ2-1; D could derive from TRBD1 or TRBD2 (5 bases each). V was pared by 0 bases and J by 12 bases, with 15 bases between. The length of the CDR3 is 14 residues. CDR1 and CDR2 (germline): SGHTA, FQGTGA. CDR3 amino acids: CASSLTGTADTQFF. In DNA, the CDR3 is TGTGCCAGCAGCTTAACGGGGACCGCAGATACGCAGTTCTTC.

Regarding this clonotype: As the CDR3 is not closed by the conserved phenylalanine or tryptophan, this likely results from a read error. The DNA is omitted, as the CDR3 cannot be located on it reliably, and the CDR3 follows TCRdb's listing. J is TRBJ1-1 and V is TRBV18; TRBD1, as called in the table, went unchecked against the DNA. CDR1 KGHSH and CDR2 LQKENI come from the germline V gene. The CDR3 has 18 amino acids, counting both end residues. CDR3 amino acids: CASSSDFLGANYGYTFGS.

The chain recombines TRBV7-2 with TRBJ2-7, with a weak D call TRBD1 (5 bases). Germline-derived CDR1 and CDR2 are SGHTA and FQGNSA. The V and J ends lost 2 bases and 3 bases respectively, with 11 bases between them. CDR3 length: 14 residues. For the CDR3, the DNA is TGTGCCAGCAGCTTATATCGACAGTTCTACGAGCAGTACTTC. Translation gives CASSLYRQFYEQYF.

This clonotype counts as medium-sized. CDR3 bases: TGTGCCACCAGTGCTCGACAGGGGAGCTATGGCTACACCTTC. This gives the protein CATSARQGSYGYTF. The chain employs TRBV24-1 and TRBJ1-2; 8 bases align to TRBD1. In germline, CDR1 is KGHDR, CDR2 SFDVKD. The CDR3 totals 14 residues. Unmatched junction bases numbered 5, after V lost 5 bases and J lost 4 bases.

The chain links TRBV6-1 to TRBJ2-3, with D unresolved. The germline V gene has CDR1 MNHNS and CDR2 SASEGT. The CDR3 consists of 12 residues. With 5 bases removed from V and 10 bases from J, the gap between germline ends came to 13 bases. CDR3 DNA: TGTGCCAGCAGTTATTTAGGCGGATCGCAGTATTTT. Amino acids: CASSYLGGSQYF.

V is TRBV7-6 and J is TRBJ2-5; maybe TRBD2 (5 bases). TRBJ2-1 matches the DNA end more closely, so the J call is doubtful. Per germline, CDR1 SGHVS and CDR2 FNYEAQ. The length of the CDR3 is 13 residues. This chain's CDR3 is CASSLVSWETQFF. Written as DNA, the CDR3 is TGTGCCAGCAGCTTAGTAAGCTGGGAGACCCAGTTCTTC.